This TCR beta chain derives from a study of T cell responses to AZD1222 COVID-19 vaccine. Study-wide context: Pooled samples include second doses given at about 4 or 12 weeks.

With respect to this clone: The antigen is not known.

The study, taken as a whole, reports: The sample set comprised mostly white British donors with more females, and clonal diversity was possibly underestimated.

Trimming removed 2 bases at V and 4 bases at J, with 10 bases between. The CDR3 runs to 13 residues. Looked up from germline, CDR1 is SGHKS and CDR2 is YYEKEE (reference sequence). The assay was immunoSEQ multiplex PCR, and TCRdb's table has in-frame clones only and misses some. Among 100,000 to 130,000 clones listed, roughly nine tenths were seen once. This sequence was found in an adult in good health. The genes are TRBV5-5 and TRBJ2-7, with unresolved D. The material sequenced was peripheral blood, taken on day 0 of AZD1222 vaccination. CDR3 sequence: CASSFRQPYEQYF. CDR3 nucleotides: TGTGCCAGCAGCTTTCGGCAGCCATACGAGCAGTACTTC.